This TCR beta chain was sequenced in a study of early T cells in non-severe SARS-CoV-2 infection. Study details: Chains stayed unpaired after sequencing of bulk RNA from unsorted whole blood.

This clonotype was found many times. V shed 5 bases and J 8 bases; nucleotides not matched to a gene: 3. This CDR3 is built from 14 residues. Germline CDR1 reads MNHEY; CDR2 reads SMNVEV (reference sequence). TCRdb re-called the 5' RACE reads with MiXCR, one entry per CDR3 protein. The data contain over 55,000 distinct CDR3 sequences, 6% to 8.5% of them singletons. This receptor was obtained from an adult who was a healthcare worker with PCR-confirmed SARS-CoV-2 infection or an uninfected control (not recorded which). Sequencing was done on a sample of whole blood. This sequence joins TRBV27 and TRBJ2-1; TRBD2 aligns across 13 bases. The CDR3 region is CASSAGLAGDEQFF. CDR3 nucleotides: TGTGCCAGCAGTGCCGGACTAGCGGGAGATGAGCAGTTCTTC.